Shown below are 32 T cell receptor beta chains from a single sample sequenced in a study of cytomegalovirus exposure and HLA in healthy donors. Assay used: immunoSEQ multiplex PCR; TCRdb lists only in-frame clones, some missing. This table holds 65,000 or so clones, about 90% found once. Sequenced: PBMCs. The origin of the receptors is a woman aged 18-29 years in good health and CMV-seronegative.

The chain couples TRBV7-3 to TRBJ2-5; possibly TRBD2 for D (5 bases). The CDR3 is made up of 13 amino acids. V was clipped by 4 bases and J by 7 bases, with 13 bases between them. Germline CDR1 reads SGHTA; CDR2 reads FQGTGA. The CDR3 nucleotides read TGTGCCAGCAGCTCCGGAGGTGATGCGACCCAGTACTTC. Its protein is CASSSGGDATQYF.

V and J are TRBV5-1 and TRBJ1-2; D uncertain. Germline CDR1 and CDR2: SGHRS and YFSETQ. The CDR3 has 14 amino acids. V lost 5 bases and J 5 bases, leaving 16 bases between the germline ends. For the CDR3, the DNA is TGCGCCAGCAGTCTTCGAGGGAGCGAATATGGCTACACCTTC. Its protein is CASSLRGSEYGYTF.

The chain combines TRBV28 with TRBJ1-4; D perhaps matches TRBD1 (5 bases). The CDR3 is made up of 17 amino acids. The V gene's germline CDR1 is MDHEN and CDR2 SYDVKM. The ends were cut back, 3 bases at V and 8 bases at J, with 22 bases in the middle. CDR3 sequence reads: CASSLGGRGDGGEKLFF. CDR3 coding DNA: TGTGCCAGCAGTTTGGGGGGGAGAGGGGACGGCGGGGAAAAACTGTTTTTT.

The chain combines TRBV6-5 with TRBJ1-2, with TRBD1 matching 9 bases. The CDR3 totals 14 residues. Germline loops: CDR1 MNHEY, CDR2 SVGAGI. V shed 2 bases and J 6 bases; nucleotides not matched to a gene: 4. CDR3 sequence: CASSYAGQGNGYTF. The CDR3 DNA reads as TGTGCCAGCAGTTACGCTGGACAGGGGAATGGCTACACCTTC.

V gene TRBV5-1 combines with J gene TRBJ2-2; TRBD2 agrees at 15 bases. The V and J ends lost 0 bases and 5 bases, in that order; junction bases with no gene match: 5. The germline gives CDR1 SGHRS, CDR2 YFSETQ. The CDR3 spans 18 residues. The CDR3 DNA is TGCGCCAGCAGCTTGGGGACTAGCGGGAGGGCCGTAACCGGGGAGCTGTTTTTT. This encodes CASSLGTSGRAVTGELFF.

The chain has TRBV28 and TRBJ1-2; 9 bases fit TRBD1. Trimming removed 10 bases from V and 2 bases from J; junction bases left unmatched: 17. The CDR3 is 17 residues long. The germline V gene has CDR1 MDHEN and CDR2 SYDVKM. DNA for the CDR3: TGTGCCACCCTCATAGCCGGGACAGGGTACACCAACTATGGCTACACCTTC. It codes for CATLIAGTGYTNYGYTF.

J is TRBJ2-5 and V is TRBV5-1, with D unclear. The CDR3 is 14 residues long. V shed 0 bases and J shed 1 base, with 7 bases lying between them. Germline loops: CDR1 SGHRS, CDR2 YFSETQ. In DNA, the CDR3 is TGCGCCAGCAGCTTGGGAGGCGTCCAAGAGACCCAGTACTTC. It encodes CASSLGGVQETQYF.

The table lists this clone with a count of one. This chain connects TRBV6-5 to TRBJ1-2; 9 nucleotides line up with TRBD1. Germline assignment: CDR1 MNHEY and CDR2 SVGAGI. V dropped 6 bases and J dropped 4; count of bases not matched to a gene: 9. This CDR3 has 15 amino acids. CDR3 sequence: CASRYGQGISYGYTF. The CDR3 DNA sequence: TGTGCCAGCAGGTACGGACAGGGGATCAGCTATGGCTACACCTTC.

The chain links TRBV29-1 to TRBJ2-1, with 7 bases lining up with TRBD2. The junction had 6 bases not matched to a gene; V was cut back by 6 bases and J by 7 bases. Germline V gene lookup returns CDR1 SQVTM and CDR2 ANQGSEA. CDR3 length: 12 residues. In nucleotides, the CDR3 is TGCAGCGTCTCTAGCGGTGCAAATGAGCAGTTCTTC. Translation gives CSVSSGANEQFF.

A word on this clone: The CDR3 does not end in the conserved phenylalanine or tryptophan, so this is likely a read error. It is unclear where the CDR3 begins or ends on the DNA, so no DNA is shown, and the CDR3 is as TCRdb lists it. This chain links TRBV19 with TRBJ2-7; the listed D gene, TRBD2, was not tested against the DNA. The CDR3 extends over 10 residues, inclusive of both ends. The germline gives CDR1 LNHDA, CDR2 SQIVND (reference sequence). The CDR3 loop is CASRMLSGKR.

CDR3 loop: CASRTGTDGTQYF. The DNA of the CDR3 is TGTGCCAGCAGGACAGGAACCGACGGGACCCAGTACTTC. The V gene is TRBV6-1, the J gene TRBJ2-5, with D possibly matching TRBD1 (6 bases). V lost 6 bases, J lost 7 bases, and 15 bases lay in between. Germline V gene lookup returns CDR1 MNHNS and CDR2 SASEGT. The CDR3 has 13 residues.

V gene TRBV25-1 combines with J gene TRBJ2-1, with D possibly matching TRBD2 (5 bases). The germline gives CDR1 MGHDK, CDR2 SYGVNS. Trimming left V 3 bases short and J 2 bases short, with 17 bases between. CDR3 size: 17 residues. CDR3 sequence (DNA): TGTGCCAGCAGTGAGGAGGTGGGGAGCCCCGCCTACAATGAGCAGTTCTTC. Translating it yields CASSEEVGSPAYNEQFF.

This clone came up a few times. The chain links TRBV7-9 to TRBJ2-2, with a weak D call TRBD2 (5 bases). The V end lost 0 bases, the J end lost 7 bases, and 12 bases lay between the germline ends. Germline assignment: CDR1 SEHNR and CDR2 FQNEAQ (reference sequence). The CDR3 is 15 residues long. This chain's CDR3 is CASSLAFAGHGELFF. The CDR3 coding sequence is TGTGCCAGCAGCTTAGCGTTTGCGGGCCACGGGGAGCTGTTTTTT.

The CDR3 region is CSVDGSSYNEQFF. In DNA form, the CDR3 reads TGCAGCGTTGATGGCAGCTCCTACAATGAGCAGTTCTTC. The chain links TRBV29-1 to TRBJ2-1; D ambiguous. The germline V and J ends were trimmed by 3 bases and 0 bases, with 6 bases remaining between them. The CDR3 loop spans 13 amino acids. The germline CDR1 and CDR2 sequences are SQVTM and ANQGSEA.

This rearrangement joins TRBV27 to TRBJ2-3, with a possible D match to TRBD1 (5 bases). Trimming took off 4 bases at V and 3 bases at J, with 11 bases between the two ends. Per the germline V gene, CDR1 is MNHEY and CDR2 is SMNVEV (reference sequence). The CDR3 consists of 14 residues. The CDR3 loop reads CASSSSTGTDTQYF. The CDR3, as DNA: TGTGCCAGCAGTTCATCCACAGGTACAGATACGCAGTATTTT.

This rearrangement joins TRBV6-5 to TRBJ1-2, with D tentatively TRBD1 (5 bases). The CDR3 loop spans 14 amino acids. The germline V gene encodes CDR1 MNHEY and CDR2 SVGAGI. Between the trimmed V and J ends, which lost 0 bases and 8 bases, there was a span of 13 bases. The CDR3 nucleotides are TGTGCCAGCAGTTACTCGATGTCAGGGAACGGCTACACCTTC. This codes for CASSYSMSGNGYTF.

The chain uses TRBV7-6 and TRBJ2-5; TRBD2 matches at 13 bases. Germline CDR1 SGHVS, CDR2 FNYEAQ. CDR3 length equals 17 residues. With V trimmed by 0 bases and J by 3 bases, 4 bases remained unmatched. CDR3 bases: TGTGCCAGCAGCTTAGCTACTAGCGGGGGGGCCAAAGAGACCCAGTACTTC. The encoded protein is CASSLATSGGAKETQYF.

The V call is TRBV10-3, the J call TRBJ2-3; TRBD2 aligns across 7 bases. V shed 6 bases and J 4 bases; nucleotides not matched to a gene: 13. This CDR3 is 16 amino acids long. Germline CDR1 reads ENHRY; CDR2 reads SYGVKD. The CDR3 sequence is CAISGRGGSGADTQYF. The DNA for the CDR3 is TGTGCCATCAGCGGCCGGGGCGGGAGTGGGGCAGATACGCAGTATTTT.

CDR3 region: CASGFQGPQPQHF. The CDR3 region has the DNA TGTGCTAGTGGTTTTCAGGGCCCTCAGCCCCAGCATTTT. The chain links TRBV12-5 to TRBJ1-5; D might be TRBD1 (5 bases). This CDR3 has 13 residues. The germline V and J ends were trimmed by 3 bases and 6 bases, with 9 bases remaining between them. Per germline, CDR1 LGHNT and CDR2 FRNRAP. Supplemented by reference TRBV12-5 and TRBJ1-5, the full variable domain reads DARVTQTPRHKVTEMGQEVTMRCQPILGHNTVFWYRQTMMQGLELLAYFRNRAPLDDSGMPKDRFSAEMPDATLATLKIQPSEPRDSAVYFCASGFQGPQPQHFGDGTRLSIL.

The chain is built from TRBV7-2 and TRBJ2-1; tentative D call: TRBD2 (5 bases). V lost 4 bases and J lost 9, with 13 bases in between. Germline V gene sequence: CDR1 SGHTA, CDR2 FQGNSA. The length of the CDR3 is 13 residues. The CDR3: CASSYFSSGEQFF. The CDR3 DNA follows: TGTGCCAGCAGCTACTTTTCAAGCGGTGAGCAGTTCTTC.

This chain links TRBV29-1 with TRBJ2-5, with D unresolved. V lost 3 bases and J 3 bases, leaving 8 bases between the germline ends. From germline, CDR1 is SQVTM and CDR2 ANQGSEA. CDR3 length equals 12 residues. The CDR3 loop is CSVDWAEETQYF. The CDR3 bases are TGCAGCGTTGATTGGGCAGAAGAGACCCAGTACTTC.

The V and J genes are TRBV4-3 and TRBJ2-7; D is undetermined. Germline CDR1 and CDR2: LGHNA and YSLEER. V was pared by 0 bases and J by 7 bases, with 10 bases between. The CDR3 extends over 13 amino acids. CDR3 in DNA: TGCGCCAGCAGCCAAGACCCCAATCAGGAGCAGTACTTC. It translates to CASSQDPNQEQYF.

This sequence joins TRBV5-1 and TRBJ1-5; 8 bases line up with TRBD1. V lost 4 bases and J lost 1; bases outside the gene matches: 13. CDR3 length equals 18 residues. Germline V gene sequence: CDR1 SGHRS, CDR2 YFSETQ. This CDR3 is CASSPGPQGARSNQPQHF. CDR3 nucleotide sequence: TGCGCCAGCAGCCCGGGACCCCAGGGGGCGCGGAGCAATCAGCCCCAGCATTTT.

This rearrangement joins TRBV7-2 to TRBJ1-5; D unresolved. Germline V gives CDR1 SGHTA, CDR2 FQGNSA. The CDR3 covers 13 residues. V gave up 6 bases and J gave up 5 bases, with 11 bases separating them. For the CDR3, the DNA is TGTGCCAGCAGTCCTGACATAGATCAGCCCCAGCATTTT. Amino acids: CASSPDIDQPQHF. Together with reference TRBV7-2 and TRBJ1-5, the CDR3 gives the full variable domain: GAGVSQSPSNKVTEKGKDVELRCDPISGHTALYWYRQSLGQGLEFLIYFQGNSAPDKSGLPSDRFSAERTGGSVSTLTIQRTQQEDSAVYLCASSPDIDQPQHFGDGTRLSIL.

The chain links TRBV4-2 to TRBJ2-1, with 7 bases matching TRBD1. The CDR3 sequence is 17 residues long. The trim removed 1 base at V and 10 bases at J, leaving 16 bases unmatched. Germline V gives CDR1 LGHNA, CDR2 YNFKEQ. CDR3 in amino acids: CASSQGVVRTTGQEQFF. The CDR3, as DNA: TGTGCCAGCAGCCAAGGGGTCGTCCGGACGACAGGGCAAGAGCAGTTCTTC.

The chain has TRBV11-2 and TRBJ1-2; D remains ambiguous. The CDR3 covers 14 residues. Per the germline V gene, CDR1 is SGHAT and CDR2 is FQNNGV. V lost 0 bases and J lost 4, with 9 bases in between. DNA for the CDR3: TGTGCCAGCAGCTTAGAGAGCTCTGTCTATGGCTACACCTTC. Its translation: CASSLESSVYGYTF. The entire variable domain, with the rest obtained from reference TRBV11-2 and TRBJ1-2, is as follows: EAGVAQSPRYKIIEKRQSVAFWCNPISGHATLYWYQQILGQGPKLLIQFQNNGVVDDSQLPKDRFSAERLKGVDSTLKIQPAKLEDSAVYLCASSLESSVYGYTFGSGTRLTVV.

V and J are TRBV6-4 and TRBJ2-1; 8 bases match TRBD2. The junction had 9 bases not matched to a gene; V was cut back by 6 bases and J by 8 bases. Germline lookup yields CDR1 MRHNA and CDR2 SNTAGT. The CDR3 spans 14 residues. The DNA of the CDR3 is TGTGCCAGCAGCAACAACGGGGGGGGCGATGAGCAGTTCTTC. Protein product: CASSNNGGGDEQFF.

V usage is TRBV6-5 and J usage is TRBJ2-7, with 8 bases matching TRBD1. There are 15 residues in the CDR3. The germline V gene has CDR1 MNHEY and CDR2 SVGAGI. Germline trimming cut 9 bases from V and 4 bases from J; bases unmatched to any gene: 14. The CDR3 loop reads CARLTGALYRYEQYF. The CDR3 DNA is TGTGCCAGATTGACAGGGGCATTGTATCGGTACGAGCAGTACTTC.

The chain has TRBV6-5 and TRBJ1-1; 7 bases are a match to TRBD1. The CDR3 sequence is 14 residues long. CDR1 is MNHEY and CDR2 is SVGAGI in the germline V gene. Germline trimming cut 8 bases from V and 5 bases from J; bases unmatched to any gene: 11. In nucleotides, the CDR3 is TGTGCCAGCCTCCCGATCTTACAGGGGACTGAAGCTTTCTTT. Translated: CASLPILQGTEAFF.

This clone was counted a single time. The gene calls are TRBV27 and TRBJ1-3, with D uncertain. CDR1 is MNHEY, CDR2 SMNVEV, per germline (reference sequence). This CDR3 has 15 amino acids. The germline V and J ends were trimmed by 3 bases and 1 base, with 10 bases remaining between them. The DNA of the CDR3 is TGTGCCAGCAGTTTTCAGGCACATTCTGGAAACACCATATATTTT. This codes for CASSFQAHSGNTIYF.

This clone was recorded only once. The CDR3 reads CASSLSPGKTGELFF. CDR3 sequence (DNA): TGCGCCAGCAGCTTATCGCCAGGGAAGACCGGGGAGCTGTTTTTT. The chain couples TRBV5-1 to TRBJ2-2; D possibly corresponds to TRBD1 (5 bases). Germline V gene lookup returns CDR1 SGHRS and CDR2 YFSETQ. This CDR3 is 15 amino acids long. V dropped 2 bases and J dropped 5 bases, with 13 bases sitting between them.

This chain joins TRBV11-2 and TRBJ2-3, with D tentatively TRBD2 (5 bases). The CDR3 contains 14 residues. The ends were cut back, 5 bases at V and 2 bases at J, with 11 bases in the middle. CDR1 SGHAT and CDR2 FQNNGV come from the germline V gene. This CDR3 reads CASSRLSPTDTQYF. CDR3 sequence (DNA): TGTGCCAGCAGCCGACTATCTCCCACAGATACGCAGTATTTT.